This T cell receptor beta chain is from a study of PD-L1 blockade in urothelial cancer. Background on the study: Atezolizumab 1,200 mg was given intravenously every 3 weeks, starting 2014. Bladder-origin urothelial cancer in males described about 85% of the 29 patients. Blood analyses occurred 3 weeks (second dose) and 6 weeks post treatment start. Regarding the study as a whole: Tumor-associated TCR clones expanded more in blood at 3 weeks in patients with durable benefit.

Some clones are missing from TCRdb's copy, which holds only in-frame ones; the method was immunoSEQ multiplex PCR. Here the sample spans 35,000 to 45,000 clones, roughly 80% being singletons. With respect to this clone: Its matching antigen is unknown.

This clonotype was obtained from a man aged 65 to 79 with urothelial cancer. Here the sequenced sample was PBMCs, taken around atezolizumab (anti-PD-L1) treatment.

The CDR3 sequence is CASRWTGNNEKLFF. The CDR3 coding sequence is TGCGCCAGCAGATGGACAGGGAATAATGAAAAACTGTTTTTT. This chain connects TRBV4-3 to TRBJ1-4; 8 nucleotides agree with TRBD1. From germline, CDR1 is LGHNA and CDR2 YSLEER. The CDR3 length is 14 residues. Trimming took 6 bases from V and 4 from J; bases not matched to a gene: 4.